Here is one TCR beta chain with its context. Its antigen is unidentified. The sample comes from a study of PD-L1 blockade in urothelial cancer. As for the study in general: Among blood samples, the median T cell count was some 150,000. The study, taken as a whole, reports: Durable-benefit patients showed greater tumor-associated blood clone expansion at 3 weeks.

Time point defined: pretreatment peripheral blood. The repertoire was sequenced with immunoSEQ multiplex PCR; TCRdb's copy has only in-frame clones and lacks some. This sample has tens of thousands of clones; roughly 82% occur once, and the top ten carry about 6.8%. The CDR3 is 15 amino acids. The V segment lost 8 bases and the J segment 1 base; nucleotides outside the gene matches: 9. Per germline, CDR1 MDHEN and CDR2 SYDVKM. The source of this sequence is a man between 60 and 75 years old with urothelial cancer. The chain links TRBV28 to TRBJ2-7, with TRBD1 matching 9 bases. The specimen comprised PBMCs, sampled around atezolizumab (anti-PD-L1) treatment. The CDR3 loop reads CASQIRDRVSYEQYF. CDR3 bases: TGTGCCAGCCAAATCCGGGACAGGGTATCCTACGAGCAGTACTTC. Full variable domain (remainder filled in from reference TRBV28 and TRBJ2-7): DVKVTQSSRYLVKRTGEKVFLECVQDMDHENMFWYRQDPGLGLRLIYFSYDVKMKEKGDIPEGYSVSREKKERFSLILESASTNQTSMYLCASQIRDRVSYEQYFGPGTRLTVT.